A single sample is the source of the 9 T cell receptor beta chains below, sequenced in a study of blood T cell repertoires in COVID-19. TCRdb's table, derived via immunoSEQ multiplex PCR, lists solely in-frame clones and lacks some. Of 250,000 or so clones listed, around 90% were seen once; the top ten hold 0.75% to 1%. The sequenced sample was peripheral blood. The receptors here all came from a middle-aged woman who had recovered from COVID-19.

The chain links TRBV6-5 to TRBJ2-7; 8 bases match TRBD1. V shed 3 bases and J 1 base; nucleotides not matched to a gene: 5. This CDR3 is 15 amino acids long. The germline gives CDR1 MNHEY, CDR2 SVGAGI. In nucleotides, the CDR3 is TGTGCCAGCAGTTATTTTGGGACAGGATCCTACGAGCAGTACTTC. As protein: CASSYFGTGSYEQYF.

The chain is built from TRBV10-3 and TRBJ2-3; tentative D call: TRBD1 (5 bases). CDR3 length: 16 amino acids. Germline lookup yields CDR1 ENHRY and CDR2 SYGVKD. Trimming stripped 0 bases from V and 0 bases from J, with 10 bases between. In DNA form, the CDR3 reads TGTGCCATCAGTGAGTCGGGGCGGCAAAGCACAGATACGCAGTATTTT. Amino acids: CAISESGRQSTDTQYF.

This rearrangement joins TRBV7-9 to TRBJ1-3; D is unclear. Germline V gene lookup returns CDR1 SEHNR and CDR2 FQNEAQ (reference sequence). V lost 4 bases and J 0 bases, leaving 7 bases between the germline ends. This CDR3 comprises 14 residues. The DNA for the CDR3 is TGTGCCAGCAGCTCCCTGTCCTCTGGAAACACCATATATTTT. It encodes CASSSLSSGNTIYF.

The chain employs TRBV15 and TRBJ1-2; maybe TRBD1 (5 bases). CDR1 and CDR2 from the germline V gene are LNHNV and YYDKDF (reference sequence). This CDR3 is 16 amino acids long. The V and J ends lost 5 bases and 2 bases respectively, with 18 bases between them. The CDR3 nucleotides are TGTGCCACCAGCCACGTCCAGGGTGGAGGGAACTATGGCTACACCTTC. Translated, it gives CATSHVQGGGNYGYTF.

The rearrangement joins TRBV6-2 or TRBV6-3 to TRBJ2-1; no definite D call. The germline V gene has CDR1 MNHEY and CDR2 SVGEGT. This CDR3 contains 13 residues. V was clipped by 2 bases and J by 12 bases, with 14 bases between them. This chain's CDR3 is CASSYPQAPAQFF. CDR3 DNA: TGTGCCAGCAGTTACCCCCAGGCGCCGGCGCAGTTCTTC.

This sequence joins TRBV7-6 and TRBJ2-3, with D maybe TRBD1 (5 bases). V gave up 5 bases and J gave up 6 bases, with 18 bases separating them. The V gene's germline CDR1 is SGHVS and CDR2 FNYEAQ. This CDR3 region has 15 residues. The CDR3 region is CASSPPLGASDTQYF. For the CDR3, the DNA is TGTGCCAGCAGCCCCCCGCTTGGGGCGTCCGATACGCAGTATTTT.

The CDR3 region is CASSPSGAYNEQFF. CDR3 DNA sequence: TGTGCCAGCAGCCCTAGCGGCGCTTACAATGAGCAGTTCTTC. The V gene is TRBV7-3, the J gene TRBJ2-1; the match to TRBD2 covers 7 bases. This CDR3 has 14 amino acids. The J segment lost 4 bases and the V segment lost 5 bases, leaving 5 bases of the junction unmatched. Germline V gene lookup returns CDR1 SGHTA and CDR2 FQGTGA.

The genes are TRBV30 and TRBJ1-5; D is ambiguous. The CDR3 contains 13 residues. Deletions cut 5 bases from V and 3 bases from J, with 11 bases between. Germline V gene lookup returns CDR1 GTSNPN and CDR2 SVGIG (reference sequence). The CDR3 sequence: CAWRRDHNQPQHF. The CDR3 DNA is TGTGCCTGGCGCCGGGATCACAATCAGCCCCAGCATTTT. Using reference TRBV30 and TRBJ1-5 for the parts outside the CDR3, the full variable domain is SQTIHQWPATLVQPVGSPLSLECTVEGTSNPNLYWYRQAAGRGLQLLFYSVGIGQISSEVPQNLSASRPQDRQFILSSKKLLLSDSGFYLCAWRRDHNQPQHFGDGTRLSIL.

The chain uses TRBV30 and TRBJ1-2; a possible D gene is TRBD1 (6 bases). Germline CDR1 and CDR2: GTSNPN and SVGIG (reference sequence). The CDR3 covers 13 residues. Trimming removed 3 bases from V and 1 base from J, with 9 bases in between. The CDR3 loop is CAWRVDSNYGYTF. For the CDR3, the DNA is TGTGCCTGGAGGGTGGACAGTAACTATGGCTACACCTTC.